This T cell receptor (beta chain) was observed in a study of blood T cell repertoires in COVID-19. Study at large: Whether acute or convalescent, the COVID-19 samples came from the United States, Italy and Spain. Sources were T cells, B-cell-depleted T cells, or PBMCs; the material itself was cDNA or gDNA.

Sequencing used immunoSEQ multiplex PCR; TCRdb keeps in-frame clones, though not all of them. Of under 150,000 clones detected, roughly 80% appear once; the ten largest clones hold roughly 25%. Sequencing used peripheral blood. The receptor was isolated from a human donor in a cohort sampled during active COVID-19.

The CDR3 DNA reads TGTGCCAGCAGGACAGGGGGCTTGGACACTGAAGCTTTCTTT. Its protein product is CASRTGGLDTEAFF. This chain links TRBV28 with TRBJ1-1, with 10 bases fitting TRBD1. CDR3 length: 14 residues. The ends lost 6 bases at V and 3 bases at J; junction bases unmatched: 4. Germline CDR1 reads MDHEN; CDR2 reads SYDVKM.